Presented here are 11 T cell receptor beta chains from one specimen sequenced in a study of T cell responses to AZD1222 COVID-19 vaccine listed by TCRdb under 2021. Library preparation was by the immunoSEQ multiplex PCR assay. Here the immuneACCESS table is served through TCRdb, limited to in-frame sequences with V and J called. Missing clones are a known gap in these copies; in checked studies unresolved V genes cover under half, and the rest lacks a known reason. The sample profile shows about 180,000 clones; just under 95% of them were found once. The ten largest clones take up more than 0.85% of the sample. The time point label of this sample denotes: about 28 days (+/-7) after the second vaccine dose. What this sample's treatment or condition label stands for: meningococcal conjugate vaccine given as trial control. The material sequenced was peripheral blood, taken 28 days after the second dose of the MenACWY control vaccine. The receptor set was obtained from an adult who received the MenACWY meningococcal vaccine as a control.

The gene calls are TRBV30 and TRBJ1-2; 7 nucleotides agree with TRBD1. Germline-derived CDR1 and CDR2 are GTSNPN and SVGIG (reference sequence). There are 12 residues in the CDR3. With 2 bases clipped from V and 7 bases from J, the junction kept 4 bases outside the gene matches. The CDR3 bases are TGTGCCTGGAGTCCGCACAGGGGTGGCTACACCTTC. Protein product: CAWSPHRGGYTF.

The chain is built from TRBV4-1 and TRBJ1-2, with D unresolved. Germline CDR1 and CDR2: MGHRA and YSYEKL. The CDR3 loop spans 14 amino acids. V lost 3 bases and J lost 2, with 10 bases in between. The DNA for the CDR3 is TGCGCCAGCAGCCAGCTCGACAAAAACTATGGCTACACCTTC. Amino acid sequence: CASSQLDKNYGYTF.

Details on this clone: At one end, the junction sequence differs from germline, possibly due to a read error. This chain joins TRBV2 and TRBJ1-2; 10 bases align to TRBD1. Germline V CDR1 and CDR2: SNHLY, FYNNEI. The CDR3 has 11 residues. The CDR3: CASSERDRGTF. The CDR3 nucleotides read TGTGCCAGCAGTGAAAGGGACAGGGGCACATTC.

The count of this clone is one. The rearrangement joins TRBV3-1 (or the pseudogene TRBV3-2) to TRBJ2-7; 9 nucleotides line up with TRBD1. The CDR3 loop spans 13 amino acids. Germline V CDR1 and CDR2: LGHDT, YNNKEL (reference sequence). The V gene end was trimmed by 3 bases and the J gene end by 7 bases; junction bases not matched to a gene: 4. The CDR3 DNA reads TGTGCCAGCAGCCAGATAGACAGGGGGGAGCAGTACTTC. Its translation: CASSQIDRGEQYF.

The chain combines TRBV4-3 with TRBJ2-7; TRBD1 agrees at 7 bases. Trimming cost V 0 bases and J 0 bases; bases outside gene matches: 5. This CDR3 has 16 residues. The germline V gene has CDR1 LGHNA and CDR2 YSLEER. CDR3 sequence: CASSQDGRGISYEQYF. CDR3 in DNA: TGCGCCAGCAGCCAAGATGGCAGGGGGATCTCCTACGAGCAGTACTTC.

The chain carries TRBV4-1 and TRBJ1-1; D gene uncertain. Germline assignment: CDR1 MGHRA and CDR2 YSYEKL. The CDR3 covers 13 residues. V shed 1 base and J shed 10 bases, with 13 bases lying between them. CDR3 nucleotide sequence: TGCGCCAGCAGCCAAGGGGTGGCCCGAGCAGCTTTCTTT. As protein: CASSQGVARAAFF.

CDR3 sequence: CASSLSGGGETQYF. DNA of the CDR3: TGTGCCAGCAGCCTAAGCGGGGGCGGAGAGACCCAGTACTTC. J is TRBJ2-5 and V is TRBV3-1 (or the pseudogene TRBV3-2); 8 nucleotides match TRBD2. This CDR3 is built from 14 residues. J gave up 4 bases and V 4 bases, and 5 bases lay outside the gene matches. Germline assignment: CDR1 LGHDT and CDR2 YNNKEL (reference sequence).

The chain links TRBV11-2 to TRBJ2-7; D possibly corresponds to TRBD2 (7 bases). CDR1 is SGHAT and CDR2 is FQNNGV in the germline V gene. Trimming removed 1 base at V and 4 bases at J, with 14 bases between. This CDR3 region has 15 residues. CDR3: CASSLGGGPIYEQYF. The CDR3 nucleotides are TGTGCCAGCAGCTTAGGCGGGGGCCCCATTTACGAGCAGTACTTC.

For the CDR3, the DNA is TGTGCCAGCTCACCTAGGACAGGGGTTACAGATACGCAGTATTTT. This encodes CASSPRTGVTDTQYF. This chain uses TRBV18 with TRBJ2-3, with 9 bases matching TRBD1. The J segment lost 3 bases and the V segment lost 3 bases, leaving 4 bases of the junction unmatched. The CDR3 contains 15 residues. From germline, CDR1 is KGHSH and CDR2 LQKENI.

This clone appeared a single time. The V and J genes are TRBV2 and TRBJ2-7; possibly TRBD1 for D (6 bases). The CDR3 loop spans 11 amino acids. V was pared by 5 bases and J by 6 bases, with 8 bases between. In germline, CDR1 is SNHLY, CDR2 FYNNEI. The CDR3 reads CASSSGVEQYF. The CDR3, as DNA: TGTGCCAGCAGTTCAGGGGTCGAGCAGTACTTC.

For the CDR3, the DNA is TGCAGTGCTATGGGGGCAGGGGGCTACACCTTC. It codes for CSAMGAGGYTF. J is TRBJ1-2 and V is TRBV20-1, with D possibly TRBD1 on 6 matching bases. There are 11 residues in the CDR3. Germline V gene lookup returns CDR1 DFQATT and CDR2 SNEGSKA (reference sequence). Trimming pared 4 bases from V and 8 bases from J, leaving 11 bases between.